One sample yielded the 10 T cell receptor beta chains listed below, sequenced in a study of cytomegalovirus exposure and HLA in healthy donors. Assay used: immunoSEQ multiplex PCR; TCRdb lists only in-frame clones, some missing. The table includes fewer than 85,000 clones, 85% to 95% detected once. The sample consisted of PBMCs. Receptor source: a woman younger than 30 in good health and CMV-seronegative.

V gene TRBV10-3 combines with J gene TRBJ2-3; the D gene is possibly TRBD2 (7 bases). Germline V gene lookup returns CDR1 ENHRY and CDR2 SYGVKD. V was pared by 4 bases and J by 0 bases, with 11 bases between. This CDR3 comprises 15 residues. CDR3 protein: CAISGGGVSTDTQYF. The CDR3 DNA is TGTGCCATCAGTGGAGGGGGGGTTAGCACAGATACGCAGTATTTT.

The chain carries TRBV30 and TRBJ2-2, with a tentative D call TRBD2 (6 bases). Per the germline V gene, CDR1 is GTSNPN and CDR2 is SVGIG (reference sequence). The CDR3 length is 15 residues. V was trimmed by 3 bases and J by 2 bases, leaving 13 bases between them. This chain's CDR3 is CAWRVWDFNTGELFF. The DNA of the CDR3 is TGTGCCTGGAGAGTGTGGGACTTTAACACCGGGGAGCTGTTTTTT.

The chain is built from TRBV5-1 and TRBJ2-2; D call uncertain. The CDR3 contains 14 residues. Per the germline V gene, CDR1 is SGHRS and CDR2 is YFSETQ. Trimming stripped 2 bases from V and 0 bases from J, with 5 bases between. The CDR3 spells CASSLTPNTGELFF. The CDR3 DNA reads TGCGCCAGCAGCTTAACTCCGAACACCGGGGAGCTGTTTTTT.

This clone showed up just once. The chain employs TRBV27 and TRBJ1-6, with D possibly TRBD1 on 5 matching bases. Trimming pared 6 bases from V and 6 bases from J, leaving 15 bases between. Germline values: CDR1 MNHEY, CDR2 SMNVEV (reference sequence). This CDR3 is built from 15 residues. Written as DNA, the CDR3 is TGTGCCAGCAGCCTGTGGACAAGCCTTAATTCACCCCTCCACTTT. Translation: CASSLWTSLNSPLHF.

This rearrangement joins TRBV9 to TRBJ1-1; D not resolved. Trimming pared 4 bases from V and 1 base from J, leaving 17 bases between. Looked up from germline, CDR1 is SGDLS and CDR2 is YYNGEE. The CDR3 is made up of 16 amino acids. CDR3 DNA sequence: TGTGCCAGCAGCTTAAGTCCTGGAGGAAGGAACACTGAAGCTTTCTTT. This translates into CASSLSPGGRNTEAFF.

This chain links TRBV5-1 with TRBJ2-1; D not certain. The V and J ends lost 0 bases and 2 bases respectively, with 9 bases between them. CDR1 and CDR2 from the germline V gene are SGHRS and YFSETQ. The CDR3 has 15 residues. CDR3 nucleotide sequence: TGCGCCAGCAGCTTGGATCTGAAGCCCTACAATGAGCAGTTCTTC. Protein product: CASSLDLKPYNEQFF.

V usage is TRBV5-4 and J usage is TRBJ2-1; D remains unclear. Per the germline V gene, CDR1 is SGHNT and CDR2 is YYREEE (reference sequence). V was pared by 0 bases and J by 7 bases, with 8 bases between. This CDR3 is built from 13 residues. For the CDR3, the DNA is TGTGCCAGCAGCTTGGCAGCGAGGAATGAGCAGTTCTTC. This sequence encodes CASSLAARNEQFF.

The V gene is TRBV6-5, the J gene TRBJ2-7; TRBD1 matches 8 bases. This CDR3 is 14 amino acids long. Germline-derived CDR1 and CDR2 are MNHEY and SVGAGI. After removal of 6 bases from V and 2 bases from J, the junction contained 6 bases not matched to a gene. The CDR3 DNA reads TGTGCCAGCAGGCCGAGGACAGGGACCTACGAGCAGTACTTC. Its protein is CASRPRTGTYEQYF.

This sequence joins TRBV28 and TRBJ2-3; 11 bases fit TRBD2. Germline CDR1 MDHEN, CDR2 SYDVKM. This CDR3 contains 17 residues. With 2 bases clipped from V and 3 bases from J, the junction kept 7 bases outside the gene matches. In nucleotides, the CDR3 is TGTGCCAGCAGTTTACTTAGCGGGGGGGCCCATACAGATACGCAGTATTTT. The encoded protein is CASSLLSGGAHTDTQYF. The full variable domain, completed using reference TRBV28 and TRBJ2-3, is DVKVTQSSRYLVKRTGEKVFLECVQDMDHENMFWYRQDPGLGLRLIYFSYDVKMKEKGDIPEGYSVSREKKERFSLILESASTNQTSMYLCASSLLSGGAHTDTQYFGPGTRLTVL.

A note on this clone: One end of the junction does not line up with germline, which may come from a read error. This chain uses TRBV5-4 with TRBJ1-1; 7 nucleotides match TRBD1. Germline V CDR1 and CDR2: SGHNT, YYREEE (reference sequence). This CDR3 is built from 14 residues. The CDR3 protein is CASSLVSVSRDSTF. DNA for the CDR3: TGTGCCAGCAGCTTGGTCTCAGTCTCGAGGGACAGTACCTTT.